Below, one TCR beta chain is given with its context. The data stem from a study of CD8 T cells in Susac syndrome. The RNA input was roughly 0.5 to 1 ug, and it was reverse transcribed with random hexamers. TCRdb re-analysed the immunoSEQ multiplex PCR reads in MiXCR, keeping a single row per CDR3 protein. The sample lists over 200,000 distinct CDR3 sequences; more than 85% were seen once. The V gene's germline CDR1 is LNHDA and CDR2 SQIVND (reference sequence). The CDR3 covers 13 residues. Trimming cost V 1 base and J 6 bases, with 7 bases left between them. Sample: CD4+ T cells from PBMCs. This receptor was taken from a human donor with multiple sclerosis. This chain links TRBV19 with TRBJ2-1; D unclear. The DNA of the CDR3 is TGTGCCAGTAGTATAGCAGTGGGCAATGAGCAGTTCTTC. Translated, it gives CASSIAVGNEQFF.